The 21 T cell receptor beta chains below were found in one sample sequenced in a study of T cell responses to AZD1222 COVID-19 vaccine listed by TCRdb under 2021. The time point label here, explained by the study, means: baseline before first vaccination. Library preparation used the immunoSEQ multiplex PCR assay. The table was pulled from immuneACCESS by TCRdb, which kept in-frame rearrangements only. Such tables lose some clones; where checked, under half of the loss comes from unresolved V genes, and the rest has no known cause. Counted in this sample were over 100,000 clones; around nine tenths of them appeared once. The ten biggest clones cover roughly 6.3% of the sample. Specimen: peripheral blood, collected on day 0 of AZD1222 vaccination. These receptors all come from an adult in good health.

The chain has TRBV5-1 and TRBJ2-1; D is possibly TRBD2 (5 bases). Germline CDR1 and CDR2: SGHRS and YFSETQ. CDR3 length equals 17 residues. V shed 4 bases and J shed 6 bases, with 23 bases lying between them. The CDR3 loop is CASSPASGVAGRNEQFF. In DNA form, the CDR3 reads TGCGCCAGCAGCCCGGCCTCTGGGGTCGCGGGCCGCAATGAGCAGTTCTTC.

This chain uses TRBV3-1 (or the pseudogene TRBV3-2) with TRBJ1-5; possible D gene TRBD1, 5 bases. CDR1 is LGHDT and CDR2 is YNNKEL in the germline V gene (reference sequence). Trimming left V 3 bases short and J 12 bases short, with 15 bases between. CDR3 length equals 13 residues. CDR3 in DNA: TGTGCCAGCAGCCAGGACCCTCTAAGGGGCCAGCATTTT. Its protein product is CASSQDPLRGQHF.

V gene TRBV6-5 combines with J gene TRBJ2-3; D is undetermined. V was clipped by 6 bases and J by 4 bases, with 8 bases between them. Germline V gene sequence: CDR1 MNHEY, CDR2 SVGAGI. CDR3 length: 12 residues. The chain's CDR3 is CASSSSADTQYF. CDR3 DNA sequence: TGTGCCAGCAGCAGTAGTGCAGATACGCAGTATTTT.

The chain recombines TRBV19 with TRBJ2-2; D possibly matches TRBD1 or TRBD2 (5 bases each). CDR3 size: 16 residues. Trimming cost V 2 bases and J 1 base, with 11 bases left between them. Germline V gene data show CDR1 as LNHDA and CDR2 as SQIVND (reference sequence). CDR3 in DNA: TGTGCCAGTAGTATAATCTCGGGGCTGAACACCGGGGAGCTGTTTTTT. Its translation is CASSIISGLNTGELFF.

The rearrangement links TRBV24-1 to TRBJ2-3; TRBD1 matches 7 bases. The length of the CDR3 is 15 residues. Germline V CDR1 and CDR2: KGHDR, SFDVKD. J was trimmed by 2 bases and V by 3 bases; bases with no gene match: 4. The CDR3 DNA follows: TGTGCCACCAGTGATCCGGGACAGCCCACAGATACGCAGTATTTT. This translates into CATSDPGQPTDTQYF.

The V call is TRBV6-2 or TRBV6-3, the J call TRBJ2-1; D ambiguous. Per germline, CDR1 MNHEY and CDR2 SVGEGT. This CDR3 is 15 amino acids long. V lost 0 bases and J 4 bases, leaving 10 bases between the germline ends. The CDR3 here is CASSYSRSQYNEQFF. In DNA form, the CDR3 reads TGTGCCAGCAGTTACTCGCGCAGCCAGTACAATGAGCAGTTCTTC.

V usage is TRBV7-2 and J usage is TRBJ2-7; tentatively, D is TRBD2 (6 bases). CDR3 length: 14 amino acids. V was trimmed by 3 bases and J by 2 bases, leaving 11 bases between them. Per the germline V gene, CDR1 is SGHTA and CDR2 is FQGNSA. CDR3 sequence (DNA): TGTGCCAGCAGCTTCGGGGGAAGAACCTACGAGCAGTACTTC. It codes for CASSFGGRTYEQYF. Based on the CDR3 plus reference TRBV7-2 and TRBJ2-7, the full variable domain is GAGVSQSPSNKVTEKGKDVELRCDPISGHTALYWYRQSLGQGLEFLIYFQGNSAPDKSGLPSDRFSAERTGGSVSTLTIQRTQQEDSAVYLCASSFGGRTYEQYFGPGTRLTVT.

This sequence joins TRBV4-1 and TRBJ1-1, with TRBD1 matching over 8 bases. Germline values: CDR1 MGHRA, CDR2 YSYEKL. Germline trimming cut 3 bases from V and 3 bases from J; bases unmatched to any gene: 3. This CDR3 region has 14 residues. CDR3 region: CASSHHRGDTEAFF. The CDR3 DNA sequence: TGCGCCAGCAGCCATCACAGGGGGGACACTGAAGCTTTCTTT.

V usage is TRBV2 and J usage is TRBJ2-3; no clear D. V was cut by 5 bases and J by 5 bases, with 11 bases left in between. CDR1 SNHLY and CDR2 FYNNEI come from the germline V gene. The CDR3 totals 13 residues. The CDR3 DNA reads as TGTGCCAGCAGTCGGACCACCAGAGATACGCAGTATTTT. It is translated as CASSRTTRDTQYF. The variable domain in full, completed from reference TRBV2 and TRBJ2-3, reads EPEVTQTPSHQVTQMGQEVILRCVPISNHLYFYWYRQILGQKVEFLVSFYNNEISEKSEIFDDQFSVERPDGSNFTLKIRSTKLEDSAMYFCASSRTTRDTQYFGPGTRLTVL.

The V call is TRBV24-1, the J call TRBJ2-1, with 8 bases fitting TRBD2. The CDR3 runs to 16 residues. The germline gives CDR1 KGHDR, CDR2 SFDVKD. The junction had 9 bases not matched to a gene; V was cut back by 3 bases and J by 6 bases. In nucleotides, the CDR3 is TGTGCCACCAGTGATGCCGGACGGGGGGGAAGCAATGAGCAGTTCTTC. Encoded protein: CATSDAGRGGSNEQFF.

The chain is built from TRBV18 and TRBJ2-6, with 9 bases that match TRBD1. Germline CDR1 and CDR2: KGHSH and LQKENI. Trimming removed 2 bases from V and 0 bases from J; junction bases left unmatched: 2. The CDR3 consists of 17 residues. CDR3 sequence (DNA): TGTGCCAGCTCACCAGGGACAGGGTCCTCTGGGGCCAACGTCCTGACTTTC. It specifies CASSPGTGSSGANVLTF.

This clone has just a few counts. The chain joins TRBV3-1 (or the pseudogene TRBV3-2) to TRBJ2-7; D remains unclear. V was shortened by 5 bases and J by 0 bases, with 14 bases between the two germline ends. Germline V lookup: CDR1 LGHDT, CDR2 YNNKEL (reference sequence). The CDR3 consists of 15 residues. CDR3: CASSSLGQDSYEQYF. The CDR3, as DNA: TGTGCCAGCAGCTCACTCGGCCAAGACTCCTACGAGCAGTACTTC.

Comments on this clone: Other nucleotide sequences in the sample specify the same CDR3. The rearrangement links TRBV24-1 to TRBJ2-1; 11 bases are shared with TRBD2. CDR1 is KGHDR, CDR2 SFDVKD, per germline. The CDR3 is 18 residues long. Unmatched junction bases numbered 8, after V lost 2 bases and J lost 3 bases. This CDR3 reads CATSDSSSGTSGYNEQFF. The CDR3 DNA reads TGTGCCACCAGTGATTCTTCGTCCGGGACTAGCGGCTACAATGAGCAGTTCTTC.

The CDR3 DNA is TGTGCCAGCAGCTTTTCATGGAACACTGAAGCTTTCTTT. It is translated as CASSFSWNTEAFF. The chain has TRBV7-3 and TRBJ1-1; no reliable D call. Germline-derived CDR1 and CDR2 are SGHTA and FQGTGA. V lost 3 bases and J lost 1, with 6 bases in between. The CDR3 is 13 amino acids. Drawing the rest from reference TRBV7-3 and TRBJ1-1, the complete variable domain is GAGVSQTPSNKVTEKGKYVELRCDPISGHTALYWYRQSLGQGPEFLIYFQGTGAADDSGLPNDRFFAVRPEGSVSTLKIQRTERGDSAVYLCASSFSWNTEAFFGQGTRLTVV.

The V gene is TRBV3-1 (or the pseudogene TRBV3-2), the J gene TRBJ1-1; unclear D gene. This CDR3 contains 16 residues. CDR1 LGHDT and CDR2 YNNKEL come from the germline V gene (reference sequence). V was clipped by 2 bases and J by 1 base, with 14 bases between them. The CDR3 region has the DNA TGTGCCAGCAGCCAATCCTCGGAAAGACCGAACACTGAAGCTTTCTTT. It codes for CASSQSSERPNTEAFF.

This sequence joins TRBV28 and TRBJ1-1, with D perhaps TRBD1 (5 bases). This CDR3 contains 14 residues. The ends were cut back, 5 bases at V and 1 base at J, with 11 bases in the middle. CDR1 and CDR2 (germline): MDHEN, SYDVKM. The CDR3 sequence: CASSPGQPNTEAFF. In DNA, the CDR3 is TGTGCCAGCAGTCCGGGGCAGCCGAACACTGAAGCTTTCTTT.

The chain couples TRBV29-1 to TRBJ1-2; no clear D. Germline V gene lookup returns CDR1 SQVTM and CDR2 ANQGSEA. This CDR3 has 13 residues. V was shortened by 6 bases and J by 5 bases, with 16 bases between the two germline ends. Here the CDR3 reads CSVGSGPAYGYTF. The CDR3 nucleotides read TGCAGCGTCGGATCTGGGCCGGCGTATGGCTACACCTTC.

The gene calls are TRBV7-9 and TRBJ1-5; TRBD1 might be the D (6 bases). Germline values: CDR1 SEHNR, CDR2 FQNEAQ (reference sequence). The CDR3 is 14 residues long. V lost 3 bases and J lost 3, with 9 bases in between. The CDR3 DNA is TGTGCCAGCAGCTTTAGGACAGACAATCAGCCCCAGCATTTT. It is translated as CASSFRTDNQPQHF. Based on the CDR3 plus reference TRBV7-9 and TRBJ1-5, the full variable domain is DTGVSQNPRHKITKRGQNVTFRCDPISEHNRLYWYRQTLGQGPEFLTYFQNEAQLEKSRLLSDRFSAERPKGSFSTLEIQRTEQGDSAMYLCASSFRTDNQPQHFGDGTRLSIL.

The rearrangement links TRBV7-9 to TRBJ1-6; unclear D gene. CDR1 and CDR2 (germline): SEHNR, FQNEAQ (reference sequence). The CDR3 totals 15 residues. The ends were cut back, 1 base at V and 5 bases at J, with 9 bases in the middle. The CDR3 sequence: CASSLGALNNSPLHF. The CDR3 nucleotides read TGTGCCAGCAGCTTAGGGGCGTTGAATAATTCACCCCTCCACTTT.

This chain links TRBV12-3 or TRBV12-4 with TRBJ2-3; TRBD2 matches 11 bases. This CDR3 is 13 amino acids long. Trimming took 10 bases from V and 7 from J; bases not matched to a gene: 7. The CDR3 spells CATGTSGPHTQYF. The CDR3 DNA reads TGTGCCACCGGGACTAGCGGTCCCCATACGCAGTATTTT.

The gene calls are TRBV11-2 and TRBJ1-1; no definite D call. V was pared by 0 bases and J by 0 bases, with 17 bases between. Looked up from germline, CDR1 is SGHAT and CDR2 is FQNNGV. The CDR3 is 18 residues long. The CDR3 DNA follows: TGTGCCAGCAGCTTAGATAGAGGCACCGCCGACATGAACACTGAAGCTTTCTTT. Encoded protein: CASSLDRGTADMNTEAFF.